The next 19 T cell receptor beta chains were all read from a single sample in a study of blood T cell repertoires in COVID-19. Data came from immunoSEQ multiplex PCR; TCRdb stores just in-frame clones and leaves some out. The sample contains 100,000 or so clones, about 84% of which appear only once. Sequencing was performed on peripheral blood. The origin of the receptors is a human donor in a cohort sampled during active COVID-19.

V and J are TRBV6-4 and TRBJ1-4; D possibly corresponds to TRBD1 (5 bases). The CDR3 consists of 12 residues. Germline V lookup: CDR1 MRHNA, CDR2 SNTAGT. The CDR3 coding sequence is TGTGGCCGGGGGGTGGGTAATGAAAAACTGTTTTTT. Its translation is CGRGVGNEKLFF.

This chain connects TRBV18 to TRBJ2-7; TRBD2 might be the D (6 bases). The V and J ends lost 6 bases and 7 bases respectively, with 16 bases between them. Germline lookup yields CDR1 KGHSH and CDR2 LQKENI. The CDR3 is 13 amino acids. CDR3 residues: CASSSLNGGEQYF. CDR3 bases: TGTGCCAGCTCGTCATTGAACGGGGGTGAGCAGTACTTC.

The V call is TRBV19, the J call TRBJ1-2, with D maybe TRBD1 (6 bases). Trimming took 3 bases from V and 5 from J, leaving 13 bases between them. CDR1 and CDR2 from the germline V gene are LNHDA and SQIVND (reference sequence). This CDR3 has 14 residues. CDR3 amino acids: CASSMGAEVYGYTF. CDR3 in DNA: TGTGCCAGTAGTATGGGGGCGGAGGTTTATGGCTACACCTTC.

This clone has just one count. This chain uses TRBV11-2 with TRBJ1-1, with D maybe TRBD1 (6 bases). This CDR3 is built from 14 residues. Trimming cost V 5 bases and J 4 bases, with 14 bases left between them. Per the germline V gene, CDR1 is SGHAT and CDR2 is FQNNGV. The CDR3 is CASSNTGYITEAFF. DNA for the CDR3: TGTGCCAGCAGCAATACAGGGTATATCACTGAAGCTTTCTTT.

V usage is TRBV19 and J usage is TRBJ1-2; a possible D gene is TRBD1 (6 bases). Germline CDR1 reads LNHDA; CDR2 reads SQIVND (reference sequence). Trimming shortened V by 7 bases and J by 4 bases, and 16 bases separated the two germline ends. The CDR3 contains 14 residues. CDR3 DNA sequence: TGTGCCAGTACGGCAAGGGGGTCTATCTATGGCTACACCTTC. Amino acid sequence: CASTARGSIYGYTF.

In this sample, this clone turned up a few times. The chain joins TRBV7-9 to TRBJ1-5, with a possible D match to TRBD1 (6 bases). Trimming removed 4 bases from V and 6 bases from J, with 10 bases in between. Germline V gene lookup returns CDR1 SEHNR and CDR2 FQNEAQ (reference sequence). This CDR3 is 13 amino acids long. The CDR3 DNA sequence: TGTGCCAGCAGCTCCGGGGGGCGTCAGCCCCAGCATTTT. Translated: CASSSGGRQPQHF.

This chain joins TRBV11-2 and TRBJ2-7, with 7 bases lining up with TRBD1. The CDR3 contains 16 residues. The germline gives CDR1 SGHAT, CDR2 FQNNGV. The ends lost 1 base at V and 4 bases at J; junction bases unmatched: 10. CDR3 sequence reads: CASSLGQGSSGYEQYF. The CDR3 DNA reads as TGTGCCAGCAGCTTAGGACAGGGTTCTTCAGGATACGAGCAGTACTTC.

The chain links TRBV2 to TRBJ1-3; a weak D match, TRBD1 (6 bases). The germline gives CDR1 SNHLY, CDR2 FYNNEI. The CDR3 totals 16 residues. The V end was cut by 5 bases, the J end by 0 bases, with 14 bases between. DNA of the CDR3: TGTGCCAGCAGTCGTGGACAGCCACACTCTGGAAACACCATATATTTT. It translates to CASSRGQPHSGNTIYF.

The chain joins TRBV7-2 to TRBJ2-3, with D possibly TRBD2 on 7 matching bases. The CDR3 length is 14 residues. Per germline, CDR1 SGHTA and CDR2 FQGNSA. Trimming removed 5 bases at V and 2 bases at J, with 11 bases between. The CDR3 spells CASSLGGATDTQYF. The CDR3 DNA reads TGTGCCAGCAGCCTGGGGGGGGCCACAGATACGCAGTATTTT.

This chain joins TRBV7-9 and TRBJ1-1; a possible D gene is TRBD1 (6 bases). Trimming left V 5 bases short and J 1 base short, with 23 bases between. Germline assignment: CDR1 SEHNR and CDR2 FQNEAQ (reference sequence). This CDR3 has 18 amino acids. The DNA for the CDR3 is TGTGCCAGCAGCACAGCGACCGGGGGGCTCGGAAGGAACACTGAAGCTTTCTTT. Its protein is CASSTATGGLGRNTEAFF.

DNA for the CDR3: TGTGCCAGCAGTTACGGAGGACTAGCCCTCAAAAGCACAGATACGCAGTATTTT. Encoded protein: CASSYGGLALKSTDTQYF. The V call is TRBV6-2 or TRBV6-3, the J call TRBJ2-3, with TRBD2 matching 8 bases. The V gene's germline CDR1 is MNHEY and CDR2 SVGEGT. V lost 2 bases and J lost 0; bases outside the gene matches: 10. This CDR3 contains 18 residues.

The chain combines TRBV20-1 with TRBJ1-3, with a tentative D call TRBD1 (6 bases). Deletions cut 3 bases from V and 0 bases from J, with 15 bases between. Germline V gives CDR1 DFQATT, CDR2 SNEGSKA (reference sequence). The CDR3 totals 16 residues. DNA for the CDR3: TGCAGTGCTAGTGTCACAGGGTCTTTCTCTGGAAACACCATATATTTT. It codes for CSASVTGSFSGNTIYF.

This sequence joins TRBV5-1 and TRBJ1-2; no reliable D call. The V end was cut by 4 bases, the J end by 4 bases, with 5 bases between. This CDR3 is built from 11 residues. The germline V gene has CDR1 SGHRS and CDR2 YFSETQ. The CDR3 nucleotides are TGCGCCAGCAGCCCGGGCTATGGCTACACCTTC. Its protein product is CASSPGYGYTF.

The J gene is TRBJ1-1, the V gene TRBV19, with TRBD1 matching over 7 bases. CDR1 and CDR2 (germline): LNHDA, SQIVND (reference sequence). The CDR3 sequence is 13 residues long. The V segment lost 7 bases and the J segment 3 bases; nucleotides outside the gene matches: 5. CDR3 in amino acids: CASNRDSYTEAFF. In DNA form, the CDR3 reads TGTGCCAGTAACCGGGACAGCTACACTGAAGCTTTCTTT.

The chain has TRBV9 and TRBJ1-6; 8 positions match TRBD1. The V segment lost 4 bases and the J segment 10 bases; nucleotides outside the gene matches: 10. CDR3 length: 15 amino acids. CDR1 SGDLS and CDR2 YYNGEE come from the germline V gene. The CDR3 coding sequence is TGTGCCAGCAGCCCCCGGACAGGGAATTACTCACCCCTCCACTTT. Translation gives CASSPRTGNYSPLHF.

This clone was seen more than once but under ten times. This rearrangement joins TRBV5-4 to TRBJ2-3; tentative D call: TRBD1 (6 bases). V lost 4 bases and J lost 2, with 14 bases in between. This CDR3 is 15 amino acids long. Germline V gives CDR1 SGHNT, CDR2 YYREEE (reference sequence). The CDR3 nucleotides read TGTGCCAGCAGCCCGGACAGAGCCGCCACAGATACGCAGTATTTT. Residues: CASSPDRAATDTQYF.

This clone was seen only a few times. In DNA, the CDR3 is TGTGCCAGCAGCCAGTCGAGCGGGCAGGGAAATTCACCCCTCCACTTT. As protein: CASSQSSGQGNSPLHF. The V and J genes are TRBV7-2 and TRBJ1-6, with D maybe TRBD1 (5 bases). V was clipped by 5 bases and J by 7 bases, with 18 bases between them. This CDR3 has 16 amino acids. Looked up from germline, CDR1 is SGHTA and CDR2 is FQGNSA.

The V gene is TRBV19, the J gene TRBJ2-4, with a tentative D call TRBD2 (5 bases). The CDR3 is 14 residues long. The V gene's germline CDR1 is LNHDA and CDR2 SQIVND (reference sequence). V lost 5 bases to trimming and J lost 2 bases, with 10 bases between them. CDR3 region: CASSSRVTKNIQYF. The CDR3 region has the DNA TGTGCCAGTAGTTCGAGGGTTACCAAAAACATTCAGTACTTC.

This clone showed up just a few times. The chain recombines TRBV5-5 with TRBJ2-1, with D maybe TRBD1 (6 bases). This CDR3 is 15 amino acids long. Trimming left V 4 bases short and J 2 bases short, with 13 bases between. Germline-derived CDR1 and CDR2 are SGHKS and YYEKEE (reference sequence). CDR3 residues: CASSTQGTPYNEQFF. DNA for the CDR3: TGTGCCAGCAGCACCCAGGGGACCCCCTACAATGAGCAGTTCTTC.